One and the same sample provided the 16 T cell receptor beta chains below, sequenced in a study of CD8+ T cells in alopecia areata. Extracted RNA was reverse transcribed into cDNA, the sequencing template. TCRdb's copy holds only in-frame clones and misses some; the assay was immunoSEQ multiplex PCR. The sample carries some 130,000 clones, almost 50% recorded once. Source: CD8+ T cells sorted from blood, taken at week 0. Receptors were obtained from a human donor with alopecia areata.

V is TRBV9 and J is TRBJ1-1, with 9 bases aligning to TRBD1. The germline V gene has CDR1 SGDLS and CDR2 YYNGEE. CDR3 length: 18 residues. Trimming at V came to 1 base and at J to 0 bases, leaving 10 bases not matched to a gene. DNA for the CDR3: TGTGCCAGCAGCGTATCGGCCGGGACAGGGCCTATGAACACTGAAGCTTTCTTT. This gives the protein CASSVSAGTGPMNTEAFF.

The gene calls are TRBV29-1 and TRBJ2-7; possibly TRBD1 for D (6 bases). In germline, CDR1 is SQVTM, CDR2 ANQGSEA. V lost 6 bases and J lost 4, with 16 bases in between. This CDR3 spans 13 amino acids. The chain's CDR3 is CSVSIQGPYEQYF. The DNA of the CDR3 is TGCAGCGTCAGTATACAGGGACCTTACGAGCAGTACTTC.

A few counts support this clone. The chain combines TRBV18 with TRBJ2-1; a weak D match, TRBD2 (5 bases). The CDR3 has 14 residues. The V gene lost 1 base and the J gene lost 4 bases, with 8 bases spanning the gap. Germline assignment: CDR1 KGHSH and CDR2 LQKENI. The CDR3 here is CASSPLEGYNEQFF. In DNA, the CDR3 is TGTGCCAGCTCACCACTCGAGGGATACAATGAGCAGTTCTTC.

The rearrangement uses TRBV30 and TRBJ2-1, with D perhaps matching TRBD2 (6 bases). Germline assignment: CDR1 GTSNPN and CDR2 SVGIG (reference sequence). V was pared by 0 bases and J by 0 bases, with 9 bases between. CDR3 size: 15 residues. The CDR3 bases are TGTGCCTGGAGTGTTGACGGGAGCTCCTACAATGAGCAGTTCTTC. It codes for CAWSVDGSSYNEQFF. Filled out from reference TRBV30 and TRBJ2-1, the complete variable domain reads SQTIHQWPATLVQPVGSPLSLECTVEGTSNPNLYWYRQAAGRGLQLLFYSVGIGQISSEVPQNLSASRPQDRQFILSSKKLLLSDSGFYLCAWSVDGSSYNEQFFGPGTRLTVL.

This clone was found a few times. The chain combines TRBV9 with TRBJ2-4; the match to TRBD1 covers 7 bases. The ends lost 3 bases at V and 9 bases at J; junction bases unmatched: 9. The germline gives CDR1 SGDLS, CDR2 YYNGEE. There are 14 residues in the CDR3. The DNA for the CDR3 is TGTGCCAGCAGCGGAGAGACAGGGCCGGGCATTCAGTACTTC. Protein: CASSGETGPGIQYF.

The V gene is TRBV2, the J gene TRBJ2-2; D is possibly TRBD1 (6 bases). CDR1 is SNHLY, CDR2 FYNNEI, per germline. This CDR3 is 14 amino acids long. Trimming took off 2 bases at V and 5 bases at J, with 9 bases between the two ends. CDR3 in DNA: TGTGCCAGCAGTGAACCAGGGGTAACCGGGGAGCTGTTTTTT. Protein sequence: CASSEPGVTGELFF.

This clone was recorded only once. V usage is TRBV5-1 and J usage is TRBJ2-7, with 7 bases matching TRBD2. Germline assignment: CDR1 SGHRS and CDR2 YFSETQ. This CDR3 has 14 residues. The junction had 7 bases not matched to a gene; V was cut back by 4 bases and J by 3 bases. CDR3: CASSGAGGFYEQYF. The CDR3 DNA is TGCGCCAGCAGCGGCGCCGGGGGGTTCTACGAGCAGTACTTC.

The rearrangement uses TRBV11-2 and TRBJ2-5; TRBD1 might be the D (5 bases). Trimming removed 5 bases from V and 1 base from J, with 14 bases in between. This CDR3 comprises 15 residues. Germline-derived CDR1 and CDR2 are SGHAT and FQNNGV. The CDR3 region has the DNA TGTGCCAGCAGCGGGGCTAAGGGGCCCCAAGAGACCCAGTACTTC. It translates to CASSGAKGPQETQYF.

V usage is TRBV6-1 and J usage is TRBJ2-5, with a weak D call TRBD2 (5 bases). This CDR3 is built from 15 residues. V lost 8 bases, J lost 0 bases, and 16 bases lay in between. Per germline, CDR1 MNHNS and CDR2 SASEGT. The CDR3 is CASADSWGNQETQYF. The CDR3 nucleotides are TGTGCCAGCGCGGACTCGTGGGGAAACCAAGAGACCCAGTACTTC.

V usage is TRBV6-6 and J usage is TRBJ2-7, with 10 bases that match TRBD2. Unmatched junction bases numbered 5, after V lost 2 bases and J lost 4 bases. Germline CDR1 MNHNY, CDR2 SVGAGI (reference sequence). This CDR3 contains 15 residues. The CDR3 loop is CASSYGASGSYEQYF. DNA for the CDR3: TGTGCCAGCAGTTACGGGGCTAGCGGGAGTTACGAGCAGTACTTC.

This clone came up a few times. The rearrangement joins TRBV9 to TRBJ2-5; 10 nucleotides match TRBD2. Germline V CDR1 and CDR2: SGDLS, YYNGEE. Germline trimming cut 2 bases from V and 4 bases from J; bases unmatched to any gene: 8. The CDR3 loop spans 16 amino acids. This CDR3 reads CASSVQRGGGLETQYF. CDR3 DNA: TGTGCCAGCAGCGTCCAGCGGGGGGGCGGTCTAGAGACCCAGTACTTC.

As DNA, the CDR3 is TGTGCCTGGAGTCTAGACAGGCGGCTCTACGAGCAGTACTTC. Protein sequence: CAWSLDRRLYEQYF. The V gene is TRBV30, the J gene TRBJ2-7; maybe TRBD1 (6 bases). This CDR3 contains 14 residues. Trimming removed 2 bases at V and 3 bases at J, with 14 bases between. The germline V gene encodes CDR1 GTSNPN and CDR2 SVGIG (reference sequence).

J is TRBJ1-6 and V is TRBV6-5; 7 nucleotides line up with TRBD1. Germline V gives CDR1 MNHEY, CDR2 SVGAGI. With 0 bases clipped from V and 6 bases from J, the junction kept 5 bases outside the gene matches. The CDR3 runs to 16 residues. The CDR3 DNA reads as TGTGCCAGCAGTTACTCGATCGGGGACAGTAATTCACCCCTCCACTTT. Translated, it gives CASSYSIGDSNSPLHF.

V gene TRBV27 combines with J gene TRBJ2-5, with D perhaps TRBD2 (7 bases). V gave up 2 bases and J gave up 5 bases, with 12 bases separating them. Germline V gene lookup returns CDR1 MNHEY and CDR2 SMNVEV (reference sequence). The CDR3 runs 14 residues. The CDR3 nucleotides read TGTGCCAGCAGTTTAGGGGGGGCGGAGGAGACCCAGTACTTC. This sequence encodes CASSLGGAEETQYF.

CDR3 DNA: TGTGCCACCGTAAAGGGAAACTATGGCTACACCTTC. Amino acids: CATVKGNYGYTF. The chain recombines TRBV2 with TRBJ1-2; no definite D call. V was pared by 10 bases and J by 2 bases, with 11 bases between. The CDR3 spans 12 residues. Germline V gene lookup returns CDR1 SNHLY and CDR2 FYNNEI.

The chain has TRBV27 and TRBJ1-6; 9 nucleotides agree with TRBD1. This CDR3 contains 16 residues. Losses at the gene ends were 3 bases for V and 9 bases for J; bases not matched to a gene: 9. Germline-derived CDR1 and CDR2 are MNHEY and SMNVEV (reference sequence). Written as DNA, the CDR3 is TGTGCCAGCAGTTTGCATACGACAGGGGGGACTTCACCCCTCCACTTT. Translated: CASSLHTTGGTSPLHF.